Listed below are T cell receptor beta chains from one sample, sequenced in a study of T-cell reconstitution after alpha-beta-depleted transplantation in children. TCRdb re-called the PCR reads with MiXCR, one entry per CDR3 protein. The repertoire has some 590,000 distinct CDR3 sequences, 10% of them found once; the top ten carry about 4.2%. The material sequenced was PBMCs from the stem cell graft donor, taken from the stem cell graft. These receptor sequences come from a human donor who donated a stem cell graft to a child with acute myeloid leukemia. Each CDR3 is given with its conserved first and last residue. A D gene is named only where the DNA matches it firmly. Clone sizes are given selectively: once, few, many, or a class where the clone is expanded.

D gene | clone size | J gene | V gene | CDR3 DNA | CDR3 protein
TRBD1 | few | TRBJ2-2 | TRBV29-1 | TGCAGCGTGGGAAGACAGGGGGCTGGGAGCGGGGAGCTGTTTTTT | CSVGRQGAGSGELFF
TRBD2 | few | TRBJ2-7 | TRBV7-9 | TGTGCCAGCAGCGGACTAGCGGGGGTCGACTCCTACGAGCAGTACTTC | CASSGLAGVDSYEQYF
NA | NA | TRBJ2-7 | TRBV2 | TGTGCCAGCAAAGTCACCCTCTCCTACGAGCAGTACTTC | CASKVTLSYEQYF
NA | NA | TRBJ2-2 | TRBV3-1 | TGTGCCAGCAGCCAAAGTTTCCCCGGGGAGCTGTTTTTT | CASSQSFPGELFF
NA | many | TRBJ2-7 | TRBV18 | TGTGCCAGCTCACCCTGGTCCTACGAGCAGTACTTC | CASSPWSYEQYF
NA | few | TRBJ2-2 | TRBV29-1 | TGCAGCGCCAGAGGGAAGTCCAACACCGGGGAGCTGTTTTTT | CSARGKSNTGELFF
TRBD2 | few | TRBJ2-1 | TRBV20-1 | TGCAGTGCTAGCGGGAGGCTCAATGAGCAGTTCTTC | CSASGRLNEQFF
NA | many | TRBJ1-1 | TRBV7-9 | TGTGCCAGCAGCCTGATGGGAAACACTGAAGCTTTCTTT | CASSLMGNTEAFF
TRBD2 | NA | TRBJ2-5 | TRBV6-1 | TGTGCCAGCAGGGGACTAGCGGGAGGTTATCAAGAGACCCAGTACTTC | CASRGLAGGYQETQYF
TRBD2 | NA | TRBJ2-3 | TRBV12-3/TRBV12-4 | TGTGCCAGCAGTCCGAGGGGGGCGGGGGGGGATACGCAGTATTTT | CASSPRGAGGDTQYF
TRBD2 | NA | TRBJ2-7 | TRBV4-2 | TGTGCCAGCAGCCAAGAACTAGCGGTCTACGAGCAGTACTTC | CASSQELAVYEQYF
NA | few | TRBJ2-1 | TRBV6-2/TRBV6-3 | TGTGCCAGCAGTTTTAGCGATCGTGAGCAGTTCTTC | CASSFSDREQFF
NA | NA | TRBJ2-2 | TRBV24-1 | TGTGCCACCAGTGATCCCTGGACAGTCTTTCCCGGGGAGCTGTTTTTT | CATSDPWTVFPGELFF
NA | NA | TRBJ2-1 | TRBV5-1 | TGCGCCAGCAGCGCCACCTTTAATGAGCAGTTCTTC | CASSATFNEQFF
TRBD1 | few | TRBJ2-3 | TRBV7-6 | TGTGCCAGCAGCTTAGGCTCGCAGGGGGCGCGGGCAGATACGCAGTATTTT | CASSLGSQGARADTQYF
NA | NA | TRBJ1-1 | TRBV18 | TGTGCCAGCTCACCCCTGGGCGGTGAAGGGACTGAAGCTTTCTTT | CASSPLGGEGTEAFF
NA | many | TRBJ2-7 | TRBV27 | TGTGCCAGCAGTTTAAGTGGGGACTACGAGCAGTACTTC | CASSLSGDYEQYF
TRBD2 | few | TRBJ2-7 | TRBV12-3/TRBV12-4 | TGTGCCAGCAGTTTCGGGACTAGCGGAGAGGCTCGATCCTACGAGCAGTACTTC | CASSFGTSGEARSYEQYF
TRBD1 | NA | TRBJ2-1 | TRBV20-1 | TGCAGTGCTAGAGATAGGAGACAGGGGGCTTTTGAGCAGTTCTTC | CSARDRRQGAFEQFF
NA | NA | TRBJ2-1 | TRBV20-1 | TGCAGTGCTATGGAAAATGAGCAGTTCTTC | CSAMENEQFF
TRBD2 | NA | TRBJ2-1 | TRBV7-7 | TGTGCTAGCAGCTTAGGAGGCGGGAGGGCCAACAATGAGCAGTTCTTC | CASSLGGGRANNEQFF
TRBD1 | many | TRBJ1-5 | TRBV28 | TGTGCCAGCAGCGGACAGGGGATTAGCAATCAGCCCCAGCATTTT | CASSGQGISNQPQHF
TRBD2 | many | TRBJ2-2 | TRBV29-1 | TGCAGCGTTGAGGGGACTAGGAACACCGGGGAGCTGTTTTTT | CSVEGTRNTGELFF
TRBD1 | many | TRBJ1-6 | TRBV7-9 | TGTGCCAGCAGTTGGGACAGGTGGGATTCACCCCTCCACTTT | CASSWDRWDSPLHF
TRBD2 | NA | TRBJ2-3 | TRBV6-4 | TGTGCCAGCAGTGACAACGGAGGGCGGGAGGCAGATACGCAGTATTTT | CASSDNGGREADTQYF
TRBD2 | few | TRBJ2-1 | TRBV5-1 | TGCGCCAGCAGCGCGGGCGGGAGGGGTAATGAGCAGTTCTTC | CASSAGGRGNEQFF
TRBD2 | few | TRBJ2-1 | TRBV24-1 | TGTGCCACCAGTGATTTCGGGACTAGAATCAATGAGCAGTTCTTC | CATSDFGTRINEQFF
NA | few | TRBJ2-2 | TRBV29-1 | TGCAGCGTACTTACTGTCACCGGGGAGCTGTTTTTT | CSVLTVTGELFF
TRBD2 | NA | TRBJ2-2 | TRBV4-3 | TGCGCCAGCAGCCAGATAGCGGGGATGAACACCGGGGAGCTGTTTTTT | CASSQIAGMNTGELFF
TRBD2 | many | TRBJ2-5 | TRBV20-1 | TGCAGTGCTCGACTCCCGACTAGCGGGAGTGCCGAGACCCAGTACTTC | CSARLPTSGSAETQYF
NA | many | TRBJ1-5 | TRBV20-1 | TGCAGTGCTTCCCTCCACGGGGTAGGGCAGCCCCAGCATTTT | CSASLHGVGQPQHF
TRBD2 | once | TRBJ2-7 | TRBV20-1 | TGCAGTGCCCTTCGGGGGGTGACCGAGCAGTACTTC | CSALRGVTEQYF
NA | few | TRBJ1-4 | TRBV7-9 | TGTGCCAGCAGGCCCCTAGGGGAAAAACTGTTTTTT | CASRPLGEKLFF
TRBD1 | many | TRBJ2-1 | TRBV20-1 | TGCAGTGCTAGAGGGACAGGGGGACCCTACAATGAGCAGTTCTTC | CSARGTGGPYNEQFF
TRBD2 | few | TRBJ2-5 | TRBV5-5 | TGTGCCAGCAGCTTGGGGCGGACTAGCGGGAGACAGTACTTC | CASSLGRTSGRQYF
TRBD2 | NA | TRBJ2-1 | TRBV7-6 | TGTGCCAGCAGATCTTCCGGGACTAGCCACAATGAGCAGTTCTTC | CASRSSGTSHNEQFF
NA | few | TRBJ1-1 | TRBV12-3/TRBV12-4 | TGTGCCAGCAGTTTAGCACCCCCTGGATTTGGAGGGTCTGAAGCTTTCTTT | CASSLAPPGFGGSEAFF
TRBD2 | few | TRBJ2-3 | TRBV5-8 | TGTGCCAACCCACCGGGACTAGCGTTCCGCGGTACGCAGTATTTT | CANPPGLAFRGTQYF
TRBD2 | few | TRBJ2-1 | TRBV18 | TGTGCCAGCTCAATCGGGACTAGCGGGAACAATGAGCAGTTCTTC | CASSIGTSGNNEQFF
TRBD1 | NA | TRBJ2-7 | TRBV29-1 | TGCAGCGTTGGGGTGACAGGGGCATACGAGCAGTACTTC | CSVGVTGAYEQYF
NA | NA | TRBJ2-3 | TRBV4-3 | TGCGCCAGCAGCCATAATGGTCCAGATACGCAGTATTTT | CASSHNGPDTQYF
NA | many | TRBJ2-3 | TRBV4-2 | TGTGCCAGCAGCCAAGACGGGCTTGGAGATACGCAGTATTTT | CASSQDGLGDTQYF